The 5 T cell receptor beta chains below were found in one sample sequenced in a study of T-cell reconstitution after alpha-beta-depleted transplantation in children (dated by TCRdb to 2016 to 2017). The sample's treatment or condition label is to be understood as: allogeneic hematopoietic cell transplantation with graft depleted of TCRalphabeta T cells and CD19 B cells. The library was built by means of PCR. Sequencing was performed on an Illumina HiSeq 2500. TCR library preparation used molecular barcoding, with unique molecular identifiers applied to normalize quantification of the TCRbeta repertoire. TCRdb applied fastp at Q25 and MiXCR to the public reads, then kept only in-frame beta chains. Identical CDR3 proteins give one entry, which carries the most common genes and DNA. The sample yields about 300,000 distinct CDR3 sequences; over 9.5% were counted once. Over 6% of the sample is taken by the ten largest.

Sequences were derived from PBMCs, sampled before TCRalphabeta/CD19-depleted stem cell transplant. These receptors originate from a boy under two years old with acute myeloid leukemia, due to receive a stem cell transplant.

The table lists this clonotype with many counts. V is TRBV7-3 and J is TRBJ2-7; TRBD2 aligns across 8 bases. Unmatched junction bases numbered 11, after V lost 6 bases and J lost 4 bases. The CDR3 has 15 amino acids. From germline, CDR1 is SGHTA and CDR2 FQGTGA. Written as DNA, the CDR3 is TGTGCCAGCAGTCCAGCCGGGGGGGCCACGTACGAGCAGTACTTC. Protein: CASSPAGGATYEQYF.

Points on this clonotype: A much larger clone lies a single base off, so this may be a read error. The chain carries TRBV12-3 or TRBV12-4 and TRBJ2-1, with 14 bases lining up with TRBD2. This CDR3 spans 16 amino acids. The V gene end was trimmed by 6 bases and the J gene end by 9 bases; junction bases not matched to a gene: 10. CDR3 DNA: TGTGCCAGCAGACGCCAGACTAGCGGGGGGGCTAGTGAGCAGTTCTTC. It encodes CASRRQTSGGASEQFF.

Many counts were recorded for this clonotype. This sequence joins TRBV5-6 and TRBJ2-3; TRBD1 matches 9 bases. Germline CDR1 reads SGHDT; CDR2 reads YYEEEE. The CDR3 is 16 amino acids. V gave up 0 bases and J gave up 3 bases; unmatched junction bases: 5. CDR3 nucleotides: TGTGCCAGCAGCTTGGAGGGACAGGGACAGACAGATACGCAGTATTTT. Its protein product is CASSLEGQGQTDTQYF. The full variable domain, rest sourced from reference TRBV5-6 and TRBJ2-3, is DAGVTQSPTHLIKTRGQQVTLRCSPKSGHDTVSWYQQALGQGPQFIFQYYEEEERQRGNFPDRFSGHQFPNYSSELNVNALLLGDSALYLCASSLEGQGQTDTQYFGPGTRLTVL.

The CDR3 reads CASSVGQGTDTQYF. The CDR3 DNA follows: TGTGCCAGCAGCGTAGGGCAGGGCACAGATACGCAGTATTTT. V and J are TRBV7-9 and TRBJ2-3; D unclear. Germline CDR1 SEHNR, CDR2 FQNEAQ (reference sequence). This CDR3 contains 14 residues. Trimming pared 5 bases from V and 1 base from J, leaving 10 bases between. Drawing the rest from reference TRBV7-9 and TRBJ2-3, the complete variable domain is DTGVSQNPRHKITKRGQNVTFRCDPISEHNRLYWYRQTLGQGPEFLTYFQNEAQLEKSRLLSDRFSAERPKGSFSTLEIQRTEQGDSAMYLCASSVGQGTDTQYFGPGTRLTVL.

This clonotype was seen repeatedly, ten times or more. The chain recombines TRBV5-5 with TRBJ1-1, with a tentative D call TRBD1 (6 bases). Trimming left V 5 bases short and J 2 bases short, with 13 bases between. The CDR3 loop spans 14 amino acids. The germline gives CDR1 SGHKS, CDR2 YYEKEE (reference sequence). The CDR3 DNA follows: TGTGCCAGCAGACCAACCGGGACAAACACTGAAGCTTTCTTT. This encodes CASRPTGTNTEAFF.